This TCR beta chain comes out of a study of T cell responses to AZD1222 COVID-19 vaccine (dated by TCRdb to the early 2020s). Some background on the complete study: AZD1222 recipients whose second dose came at about 4 weeks and those whose second dose came at about 12 weeks were combined into one group, since spike-specific TCR depth and breadth did not differ between the two schedules. A total of approximately 230 trial participants underwent TCR sequencing, of whom 200 to 220 received two doses of AZD1222 and about 25 received two doses of the MenACWY control vaccine. Enrollment into the trials was organized by age into subgroups of 18-55, 56-69 and 70-plus years, and those subgroups contained approximately 150, 30 and 60 TCR-sequenced participants, respectively. Paper-wide results and their limitations: The 56-69-year group was small, and its depth increase did not reach significance, likely because of low power. The vaccine-associated CD4 TCRs covered the entire spike protein, and the dominant responses fell in regions 160-218 and 743-854. Nearly half of unique spike-specific TCRs reportedly recognized epitopes outside regions mutated in the B.1.351 and B.1.1.7 variants. Participants were mostly white British, with more females than males. The authors suggested clonal diversity may have been underestimated. Only six AZD1222 recipients were SARS-CoV-2 seropositive at baseline, limiting conclusions about previously exposed vaccinees. Because no day 14 peak-response samples were available, repertoires were characterized only after the peak T cell response. After two AZD1222 doses, spike-specific TCR breadth and depth were significantly higher than at day 0 and than in MenACWY recipients.

With regard to this clone: The specificity of this receptor is unknown. The input lacks base qualities; no much larger clone sits a single base away.

The cysteine opens and the phenylalanine closes a CDR3 of 19 amino acids. The read is trimmed to its CDR3 DNA, 57 bases read in frame from base 1. The CDR3 regions of human TCRbeta chains were subjected to immunosequencing. For the original study's pipeline: Repertoire TCRs were checked for matches against a reference library of SARS-CoV-2-specific TCRs that had been generated using the MIRA antigen-specificity platform. Breadth was defined as the fraction of unique TCRs that were SARS-CoV-2-associated. Depth was defined as the fraction of total T cells that were SARS-CoV-2-associated. Using the MIRA data, each spike-specific TCR was assigned both to the spike region to which the TCR was reactive and to a CD4 or CD8 class. Log10-transformed breadth and depth values were compared by one-way ANOVA with Sidak's multiple comparisons tests. Not all clones reach the TCRdb copy of this immuneACCESS table, which keeps in-frame sequences only. Checked studies attribute under half of the gap to unresolved V genes and leave the rest unexplained. That table furnishes V, J and clone size, whereas the DNA furnished D and trimming. In this sample the table shows roughly 100,000 clones, roughly 80% of which occur a single time. Around 5.1% of the sample is held by the ten biggest clonotypes.

The time point label, as the study defines it: baseline before first vaccination. The vaccinee samples were drawn from two UK trials, COV001 and COV002, one of which was a single-blind randomized controlled phase 2/3 trial testing AZD1222 (ChAdOx1 nCoV-19) in healthy adults. For TCRbeta chain sequencing, PBMC samples were collected from trial participants at day 0 and at day 28 after the second dose. This TCR was recovered from an adult in good health. This sample comprised peripheral blood, obtained on day 0 of AZD1222 vaccination. The chain is encoded by TRBV21-1 joined to TRBJ2-2; the table names TRBD2, a call not compared with the DNA. TRBV21-1 is recorded as a pseudogene. The DNA sequence is as follows: TGTGCCAGCAGCAATTTGGGCGGGGGGGGGTATGTGAACACCGGGGAGCTGTTTTTT. The translation is CASSNLGGGGYVNTGELFF.